A selection of T cell receptor beta chains follows, all from one sample in a study of identifying expanded T cells in peripheral blood. Repertoires were generated with immunoSEQ multiplex PCR, while TCRdb's copy carries only in-frame clones and drops some. The table has 81,000 or so clones, roughly 89% seen once. Sequencing used blood. The receptor set was obtained from a person aged 18 to 75 in good health. The CDR3 runs from the conserved cysteine through the conserved F or W.

V: TRBV25-1
J: TRBJ1-3
CDR3: CASRVGGSGNTIYF

V: TRBV18
J: TRBJ2-7
CDR3: CASSPTGQSYEQYF

V: TRBV27
J: TRBJ1-2
CDR3: CASGDQRNYGYTF

V: TRBV7-3
J: TRBJ2-7
CDR3: CASSPGLVAAEQYF

V: TRBV29-1
J: TRBJ1-1
CDR3: CSVPPGQGSFEAFF

V: TRBV6-5
J: TRBJ1-6
CDR3: CASSPGQNNSPLHF

V: TRBV5-6
J: TRBJ1-5
CDR3: CASSVGQFSNQPQHF

V: TRBV11-2
J: TRBJ2-5
CDR3: CASSHGQPETQYF

V: TRBV21-1
J: TRBJ2-1
CDR3: CASSKALGGADNEQFF

V: TRBV28
J: TRBJ2-7
CDR3: CASSAVDSSYEQYF

V: TRBV7-8
J: TRBJ2-3
CDR3: CASSLLSLRNRGDTQYF

V: TRBV6-6
J: TRBJ2-2
CDR3: CASRPPGGDTGELFF

V: TRBV6-5
J: TRBJ2-7
CDR3: CASSYSSPGLIGEQYF

V: TRBV19
J: TRBJ2-7
CDR3: CASSTQREVVYEQYF

V: TRBV4-1
J: TRBJ2-5
CDR3: CASSRTPLQTSAETQYF

V: TRBV7-8
J: TRBJ2-5
CDR3: CASSGGGIQETQYF

V: TRBV30
J: TRBJ2-3
CDR3: CAWSVGAGRLSPDTQYF

V: TRBV5-1
J: TRBJ2-1
CDR3: CASSLGLIGSGSSYNEQFF

V: TRBV7-2
J: TRBJ2-1
CDR3: CASRRVSNEQFF

V: TRBV28
J: TRBJ2-7
CDR3: CASSLPGFSTYEQYF

V: TRBV7-6
J: TRBJ2-1
CDR3: CASSLYGGSSYNEQFF

V: TRBV6-5
J: TRBJ2-3
CDR3: CAIGAGVGTDTQYF

V: TRBV5-4
J: TRBJ2-2
CDR3: CASSVGGVSTGELFF

V: TRBV7-9
J: TRBJ2-2
CDR3: CASSPPGTRSTGELFF

V: TRBV27
J: TRBJ2-7
CDR3: CASSFGNGGYEQYF

V: TRBV28
J: TRBJ2-2
CDR3: CASSLAGETGELFF

V: TRBV5-1
J: TRBJ2-3
CDR3: CASSFSGATLDTQYF

V: TRBV7-2
J: TRBJ2-2
CDR3: CASSLGGRNTGELFF

V: TRBV5-1
J: TRBJ2-1
CDR3: CASSVGTGVGHIGNEQFF

V: TRBV6-6
J: TRBJ2-1
CDR3: CASSPRGAYNEQFF

V: TRBV7-2
J: TRBJ2-4
CDR3: CASSLAVAKNIQYF

V: TRBV19
J: TRBJ1-5
CDR3: CASSTLDRVYQPQHF

V: TRBV6-1
J: TRBJ2-5
CDR3: CASSERGRGQETQYF

V: TRBV18
J: TRBJ2-2
CDR3: CASSPTSGANTGELFF